This T cell receptor beta chain was documented in a study of cytomegalovirus exposure and HLA in healthy donors. Overall study results and limits: As a later analysis revealed, the rate of TCR association differed by HLA locus, with DRB1 most and HLA-C fewest. Within the data, a cluster of highly shared sequence variants was likely a sequencing artifact.

Note on this clone: Its target is not known. An end of the junction differs from the germline gene, which may be a read error.

The CDR3 is made up of 14 amino acids. The germline CDR1 and CDR2 sequences are SSHAT and FNYEAQ (reference sequence). PCR amplification relied on 60 Vbeta primers (plus 13 Jbeta primers). Measured with immunoSEQ multiplex PCR; TCRdb has only the in-frame clones, and not every one. This table holds roughly 100,000 clones, 75% to 90% found once. Donors sampled were nominally healthy, though unrecorded immune exposures were likely. This chain uses TRBV7-7 with TRBJ2-5; D gene uncertain. What was sequenced was PBMCs. The receptor's source is a man aged 30 to 45 in good health and CMV-seropositive. This CDR3 reads CASSQTTRRGTQYF. Here the CDR3 DNA reads TGTGCTAGCAGCCAGACCACCAGAAGAGGGACCCAGTACTTC.